A single sample is the source of the 27 T cell receptor beta chains below, sequenced in a study of blood T cell repertoires in COVID-19. Assay used: immunoSEQ multiplex PCR; TCRdb lists only in-frame clones, some missing. Among under 350,000 clones, roughly 90% were seen once, and the ten largest hold about 1.8%. Sequences were obtained from PBMCs or T cells enriched from blood (not recorded which). The origin of the receptors is a middle-aged woman who had recovered from COVID-19.

This chain links TRBV19 with TRBJ1-6, with 11 nucleotides matching TRBD1. This CDR3 has 17 amino acids. The V gene end was trimmed by 5 bases and the J gene end by 10 bases; junction bases not matched to a gene: 13. The germline V gene has CDR1 LNHDA and CDR2 SQIVND (reference sequence). This chain's CDR3 is CASSSFTGTGGRSPLHF. The DNA for the CDR3 is TGTGCCAGTAGTTCGTTTACCGGGACAGGGGGACGGTCACCCCTCCACTTT. Drawing the rest from reference TRBV19 and TRBJ1-6, the complete variable domain is DGGITQSPKYLFRKEGQNVTLSCEQNLNHDAMYWYRQDPGQGLRLIYYSQIVNDFQKGDIAEGYSVSREKKESFPLTVTSAQKNPTAFYLCASSSFTGTGGRSPLHFGNGTRLTVT.

This clone was recorded only once. The chain uses TRBV6-5 and TRBJ2-7; 8 nucleotides line up with TRBD1. This CDR3 region has 14 residues. CDR1 is MNHEY and CDR2 is SVGAGI in the germline V gene. Trimming at V came to 4 bases and at J to 9 bases, leaving 11 bases not matched to a gene. Written as DNA, the CDR3 is TGTGCCAGCAGTTGGGACAGGTCTTCTTCTGGGCAGTACTTC. Its translation is CASSWDRSSSGQYF.

The rearrangement joins TRBV27 to TRBJ2-7; 13 nucleotides line up with TRBD2. From germline, CDR1 is MNHEY and CDR2 SMNVEV (reference sequence). The CDR3 contains 15 residues. Unmatched junction bases numbered 7, after V lost 6 bases and J lost 5 bases. The CDR3: CASRSGTSGKDEQYF. CDR3 bases: TGTGCCAGCAGATCCGGGACTAGCGGGAAGGACGAGCAGTACTTC.

The V call is TRBV5-1, the J call TRBJ1-4; a weak D match, TRBD1 (5 bases). Germline CDR1 is SGHRS and CDR2 is YFSETQ. This CDR3 has 14 residues. V was trimmed by 4 bases and J by 2 bases, leaving 9 bases between them. CDR3 amino acids: CASSADTTNEKLFF. In DNA, the CDR3 is TGCGCCAGCAGCGCGGACACCACTAATGAAAAACTGTTTTTT.

V is TRBV10-3 and J is TRBJ2-7; 15 bases line up with TRBD2. CDR1 is ENHRY, CDR2 SYGVKD, per germline. V lost 9 bases, J lost 6 bases, and 9 bases stayed unmatched. The CDR3 runs 15 residues. The CDR3 region is CAIAAPGLAGGEQYF. In DNA, the CDR3 is TGTGCCATAGCTGCCCCGGGACTAGCGGGAGGCGAGCAGTACTTC.

V is TRBV4-1 and J is TRBJ1-2; D not resolved. The CDR3 extends over 18 amino acids. Trimming shortened V by 0 bases and J by 3 bases, and 20 bases separated the two germline ends. The germline gives CDR1 MGHRA, CDR2 YSYEKL. CDR3 sequence: CASSQDLGRGGFHYGYTF. In DNA form, the CDR3 reads TGCGCCAGCAGCCAAGATCTTGGTCGAGGAGGGTTTCACTATGGCTACACCTTC.

The chain joins TRBV7-2 to TRBJ1-6; D is possibly TRBD1 (6 bases). Trimming shortened V by 1 base and J by 6 bases, and 10 bases separated the two germline ends. The CDR3 consists of 15 residues. Germline loops: CDR1 SGHTA, CDR2 FQGNSA. The CDR3 nucleotides read TGTGCCAGCAGCTTAGAACAGGGTAGTAATTCACCCCTCCACTTT. Protein sequence: CASSLEQGSNSPLHF. Combining the CDR3 with reference TRBV7-2 and TRBJ1-6 gives the whole variable domain GAGVSQSPSNKVTEKGKDVELRCDPISGHTALYWYRQSLGQGLEFLIYFQGNSAPDKSGLPSDRFSAERTGGSVSTLTIQRTQQEDSAVYLCASSLEQGSNSPLHFGNGTRLTVT.

J is TRBJ2-5 and V is TRBV2; tentative D call: TRBD2 (6 bases). The V end was cut by 4 bases, the J end by 1 base, with 7 bases between. The CDR3 has 13 residues. CDR1 SNHLY and CDR2 FYNNEI come from the germline V gene. CDR3 in amino acids: CASSGRGQETQYF. As DNA, the CDR3 is TGTGCCAGCAGTGGGAGGGGCCAAGAGACCCAGTACTTC.

The chain carries TRBV12-3 or TRBV12-4 and TRBJ2-7; D gene ambiguous. The CDR3 runs to 13 residues. The V gene lost 3 bases and the J gene lost 3 bases, with 9 bases spanning the gap. The CDR3 loop is CASSFVGYYEQYF. The CDR3 nucleotides read TGTGCCAGCAGTTTCGTGGGCTACTACGAGCAGTACTTC.

The chain's CDR3 is CASSSGWGGEKLFF. In nucleotides, the CDR3 is TGTGCCAGCAGCTCAGGATGGGGGGGTGAAAAACTGTTTTTT. The V gene is TRBV7-9, the J gene TRBJ1-4, with a possible D match to TRBD1 (5 bases). Germline CDR1 is SEHNR and CDR2 is FQNEAQ (reference sequence). The CDR3 totals 14 residues. The germline V and J ends were trimmed by 4 bases and 7 bases, with 13 bases remaining between them.

The V call is TRBV29-1, the J call TRBJ2-3, with D perhaps TRBD1 (6 bases). Germline V gene lookup returns CDR1 SQVTM and CDR2 ANQGSEA. Deletions cut 5 bases from V and 1 base from J, with 10 bases between. This CDR3 has 13 amino acids. The CDR3 protein is CSVWGQGTDTQYF. CDR3 in DNA: TGCAGCGTTTGGGGGCAGGGCACAGATACGCAGTATTTT.

This chain uses TRBV2 with TRBJ1-1, with unresolved D. Germline-derived CDR1 and CDR2 are SNHLY and FYNNEI. CDR3 length: 14 residues. The germline V and J ends were trimmed by 4 bases and 1 base, with 10 bases remaining between them. CDR3 residues: CASSGGRANTEAFF. Written as DNA, the CDR3 is TGTGCCAGCAGTGGCGGGCGCGCGAACACTGAAGCTTTCTTT.

The chain is built from TRBV18 and TRBJ2-6; 9 bases match TRBD2. CDR3 length: 18 amino acids. CDR1 and CDR2 from the germline V gene are KGHSH and LQKENI. V was clipped by 3 bases and J by 4 bases; unmatched bases: 10. This chain's CDR3 is CASSPLAGGPGGANVLTF. The CDR3, as DNA: TGTGCCAGCTCACCCCTGGCGGGGGGGCCTGGAGGGGCCAACGTCCTGACTTTC. The full variable domain, rest sourced from reference TRBV18 and TRBJ2-6, is NAGVMQNPRHLVRRRGQEARLRCSPMKGHSHVYWYRQLPEEGLKFMVYLQKENIIDESGMPKERFSAEFPKEGPSILRIQQVVRGDSAAYFCASSPLAGGPGGANVLTFGAGSRLTVL.

V gene TRBV11-3 combines with J gene TRBJ2-3; 8 nucleotides align to TRBD2. The V gene's germline CDR1 is SGHNT and CDR2 YENEEA. The J segment lost 5 bases and the V segment lost 8 bases, leaving 9 bases of the junction unmatched. The CDR3 loop spans 14 amino acids. The CDR3 DNA reads as TGTGCCAGCTCGGGGGGGGGATCCAGAGATACGCAGTATTTT. Residues: CASSGGGSRDTQYF. Supplemented by reference TRBV11-3 and TRBJ2-3, the full variable domain reads EAGVVQSPRYKIIEKKQPVAFWCNPISGHNTLYWYLQNLGQGPELLIRYENEEAVDDSQLPKDRFSAERLKGVDSTLKIQPAELGDSAVYLCASSGGGSRDTQYFGPGTRLTVL.

The rearrangement joins TRBV6-5 to TRBJ2-5; TRBD1 matches 10 bases. Trimming cost V 5 bases and J 5 bases; bases outside gene matches: 8. Per germline, CDR1 MNHEY and CDR2 SVGAGI. CDR3 length: 15 residues. The CDR3 region has the DNA TGTGCCAGCAGTAGGGCCGGGACAGGGGAGGAGACCCAGTACTTC. Its protein is CASSRAGTGEETQYF.

The chain carries TRBV2 and TRBJ2-3, with D perhaps TRBD1 (5 bases). In germline, CDR1 is SNHLY, CDR2 FYNNEI. The CDR3 runs 14 residues. The V gene lost 8 bases and the J gene lost 1 base, with 13 bases spanning the gap. CDR3 nucleotide sequence: TGTGCCAGCGGACGACAGAGCCGCACAGATACGCAGTATTTT. Translated, it gives CASGRQSRTDTQYF.

The rearrangement uses TRBV3-1 (or the pseudogene TRBV3-2) and TRBJ1-5; TRBD1 matches 8 bases. The germline V gene encodes CDR1 LGHDT and CDR2 YNNKEL (reference sequence). There are 13 residues in the CDR3. The trim removed 1 base at V and 7 bases at J, leaving 0 bases unmatched. CDR3 amino acids: CASSQAGGQPQHF. In DNA form, the CDR3 reads TGTGCCAGCAGCCAAGCAGGGGGCCAGCCCCAGCATTTT.

The chain recombines TRBV19 with TRBJ1-2; D is possibly TRBD1 (5 bases). From germline, CDR1 is LNHDA and CDR2 SQIVND (reference sequence). V was clipped by 4 bases and J by 8 bases, with 14 bases between them. The CDR3 extends over 13 amino acids. The CDR3 DNA sequence: TGTGCCAGTAGTACGGGCAGGGCCTACGGCTACACCTTC. Translating it yields CASSTGRAYGYTF.

The rearrangement uses TRBV6-1 and TRBJ2-5; 8 bases match TRBD2. V was clipped by 3 bases and J by 1 base; unmatched bases: 7. There are 16 residues in the CDR3. Germline CDR1 reads MNHNS; CDR2 reads SASEGT. CDR3 loop: CASSEGRGDSQETQYF. For the CDR3, the DNA is TGTGCCAGCAGTGAGGGGCGGGGGGACTCCCAAGAGACCCAGTACTTC.

The genes are TRBV4-1 and TRBJ2-2; 7 bases map to TRBD2. The trim removed 0 bases at V and 4 bases at J, leaving 11 bases unmatched. Germline-derived CDR1 and CDR2 are MGHRA and YSYEKL. The CDR3 contains 18 residues. The DNA for the CDR3 is TGCGCCAGCAGCCAAGAAGTCTGGGCTAGCGGAGTCACCGGGGAGCTGTTTTTT. Translating it yields CASSQEVWASGVTGELFF.

The chain combines TRBV16 with TRBJ1-2; no clear D. Trimming took 4 bases from V and 4 from J, leaving 7 bases between them. The CDR3 is made up of 12 amino acids. CDR1 is KGHSY and CDR2 is FQNENV in the germline V gene. The DNA for the CDR3 is TGTGCCAGCAGCCCCGCGTCCTATGGCTACACCTTC. It translates to CASSPASYGYTF.

V gene TRBV10-3 combines with J gene TRBJ1-1, with a possible D match to TRBD1 (5 bases). The germline V gene has CDR1 ENHRY and CDR2 SYGVKD. V was pared by 3 bases and J by 0 bases, with 5 bases between. CDR3 size: 13 residues. The CDR3 region is CAISEGVNTEAFF. DNA of the CDR3: TGTGCCATCAGTGAAGGGGTGAACACTGAAGCTTTCTTT.

The CDR3 sequence is CASSQGQVINYGYTF. Written as DNA, the CDR3 is TGTGCCAGCAGCCAGGGGCAGGTGATTAACTATGGCTACACCTTC. This chain joins TRBV5-4 and TRBJ1-2, with D perhaps TRBD1 (6 bases). Germline CDR1 is SGHNT and CDR2 is YYREEE (reference sequence). This CDR3 comprises 15 residues. Trimming cost V 4 bases and J 1 base, with 14 bases left between them.

In this sample, this clone turned up once. The chain joins TRBV19 to TRBJ1-5; D remains ambiguous. V lost 5 bases, J lost 6 bases, and 14 bases lay in between. Per germline, CDR1 LNHDA and CDR2 SQIVND (reference sequence). This CDR3 has 14 residues. CDR3 DNA sequence: TGTGCCAGTAGTGTTCGGGGAGCGGGTCAGCCCCAGCATTTT. It specifies CASSVRGAGQPQHF.

V gene TRBV5-1 combines with J gene TRBJ1-2; tentatively, D is TRBD1 (6 bases). V was trimmed by 9 bases and J by 1 base, leaving 16 bases between them. The CDR3 runs to 14 residues. Germline loops: CDR1 SGHRS, CDR2 YFSETQ. CDR3: CATRRTEDNYGYTF. The CDR3 coding sequence is TGCGCCACCCGAAGGACAGAAGATAACTATGGCTACACCTTC. Combining the CDR3 with reference TRBV5-1 and TRBJ1-2 gives the whole variable domain KAGVTQTPRYLIKTRGQQVTLSCSPISGHRSVSWYQQTPGQGLQFLFEYFSETQRNKGNFPGRFSGRQFSNSRSEMNVSTLELGDSALYLCATRRTEDNYGYTFGSGTRLTVV.

The V call is TRBV27, the J call TRBJ2-7; the match to TRBD2 covers 7 bases. The CDR3 is made up of 14 amino acids. Germline values: CDR1 MNHEY, CDR2 SMNVEV (reference sequence). V was pared by 1 base and J by 4 bases, with 4 bases of the junction left unmatched. DNA for the CDR3: TGTGCCAGCAGTTTATGGGGGGGGAAATACGAGCAGTACTTC. Protein product: CASSLWGGKYEQYF.

This sequence joins TRBV7-2 and TRBJ2-3, with D maybe TRBD2 (5 bases). The CDR3 is 15 amino acids. V was pared by 2 bases and J by 0 bases, with 9 bases between. The germline V gene encodes CDR1 SGHTA and CDR2 FQGNSA. In DNA, the CDR3 is TGTGCCAGCAGCTTAAGTGGACTTAGCACAGATACGCAGTATTTT. Residues: CASSLSGLSTDTQYF.